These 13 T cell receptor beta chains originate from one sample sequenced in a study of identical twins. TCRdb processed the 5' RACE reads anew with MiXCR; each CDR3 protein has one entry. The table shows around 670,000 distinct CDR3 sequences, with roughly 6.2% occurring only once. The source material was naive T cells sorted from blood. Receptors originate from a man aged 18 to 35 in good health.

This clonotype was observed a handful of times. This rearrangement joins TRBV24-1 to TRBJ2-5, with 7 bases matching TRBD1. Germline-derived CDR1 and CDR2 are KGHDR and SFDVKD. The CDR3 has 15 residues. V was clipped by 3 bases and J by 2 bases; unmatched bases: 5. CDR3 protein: CATSDIQGSQETQYF. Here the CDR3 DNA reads TGTGCCACCAGTGATATACAGGGGTCACAAGAGACCCAGTACTTC.

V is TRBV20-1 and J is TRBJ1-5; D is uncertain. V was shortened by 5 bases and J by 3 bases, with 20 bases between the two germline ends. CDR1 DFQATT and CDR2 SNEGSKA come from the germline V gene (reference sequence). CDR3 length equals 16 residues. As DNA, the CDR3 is TGCAGTGCTTGGGGTGAAGGGATTTTTTACAATCAGCCCCAGCATTTT. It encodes CSAWGEGIFYNQPQHF.

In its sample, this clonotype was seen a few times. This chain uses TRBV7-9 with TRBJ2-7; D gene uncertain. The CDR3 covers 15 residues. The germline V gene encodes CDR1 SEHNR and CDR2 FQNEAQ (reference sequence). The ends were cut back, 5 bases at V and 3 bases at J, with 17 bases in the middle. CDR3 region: CASSGAGRSGYEQYF. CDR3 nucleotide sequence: TGTGCCAGCAGCGGTGCTGGCAGATCAGGCTACGAGCAGTACTTC. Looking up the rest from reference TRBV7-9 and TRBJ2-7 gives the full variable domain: DTGVSQNPRHKITKRGQNVTFRCDPISEHNRLYWYRQTLGQGPEFLTYFQNEAQLEKSRLLSDRFSAERPKGSFSTLEIQRTEQGDSAMYLCASSGAGRSGYEQYFGPGTRLTVT.

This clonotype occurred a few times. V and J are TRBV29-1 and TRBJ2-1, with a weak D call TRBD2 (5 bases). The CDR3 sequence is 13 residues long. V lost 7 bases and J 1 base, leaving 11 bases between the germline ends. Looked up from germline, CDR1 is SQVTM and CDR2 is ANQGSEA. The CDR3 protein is CSAASRSYNEQFF. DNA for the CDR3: TGCAGCGCCGCTAGCAGGTCCTACAATGAGCAGTTCTTC.

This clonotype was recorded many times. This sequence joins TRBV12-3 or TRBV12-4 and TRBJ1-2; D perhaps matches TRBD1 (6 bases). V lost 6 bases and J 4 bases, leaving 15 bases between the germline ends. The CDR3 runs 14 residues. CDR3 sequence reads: CASSAQGGSYGYTF. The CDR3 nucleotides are TGTGCCAGCAGCGCGCAAGGGGGGAGCTATGGCTACACCTTC.

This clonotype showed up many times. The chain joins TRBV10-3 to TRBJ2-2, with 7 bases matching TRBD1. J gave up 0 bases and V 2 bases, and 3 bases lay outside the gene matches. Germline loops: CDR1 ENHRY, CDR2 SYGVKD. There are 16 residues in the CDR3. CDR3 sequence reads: CAISEKGQTNTGELFF. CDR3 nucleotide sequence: TGTGCCATCAGTGAGAAGGGACAGACGAACACCGGGGAGCTGTTTTTT.

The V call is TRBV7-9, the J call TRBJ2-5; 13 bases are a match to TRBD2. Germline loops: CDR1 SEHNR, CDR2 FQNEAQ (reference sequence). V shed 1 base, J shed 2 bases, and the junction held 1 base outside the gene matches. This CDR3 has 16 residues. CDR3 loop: CASSLVLAGGQETQYF. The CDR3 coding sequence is TGTGCCAGCAGCTTAGTACTAGCGGGAGGGCAAGAGACCCAGTACTTC.

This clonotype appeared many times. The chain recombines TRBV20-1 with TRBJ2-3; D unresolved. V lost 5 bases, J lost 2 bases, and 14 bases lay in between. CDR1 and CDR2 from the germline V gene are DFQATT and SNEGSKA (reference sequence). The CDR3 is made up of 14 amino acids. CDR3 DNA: TGCAGTGCTGTCCGTTTAGTCCACACAGATACGCAGTATTTT. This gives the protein CSAVRLVHTDTQYF.

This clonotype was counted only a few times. CDR3 bases: TGTGCCAGCAGCCATTCTACAGGGTCAGCCGAGCAGTACTTC. Amino acid sequence: CASSHSTGSAEQYF. This chain uses TRBV12-3 or TRBV12-4 with TRBJ2-7; weak D call: TRBD1 (6 bases). The CDR3 runs 14 residues. The ends were cut back, 6 bases at V and 6 bases at J, with 18 bases in the middle.

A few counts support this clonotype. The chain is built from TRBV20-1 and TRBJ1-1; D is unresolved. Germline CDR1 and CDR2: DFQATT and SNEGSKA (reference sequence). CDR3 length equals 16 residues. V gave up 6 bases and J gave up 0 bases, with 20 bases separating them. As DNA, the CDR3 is TGCAGTGCCAAAACTTCCTTCAGTAATATGAACACTGAAGCTTTCTTT. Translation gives CSAKTSFSNMNTEAFF.

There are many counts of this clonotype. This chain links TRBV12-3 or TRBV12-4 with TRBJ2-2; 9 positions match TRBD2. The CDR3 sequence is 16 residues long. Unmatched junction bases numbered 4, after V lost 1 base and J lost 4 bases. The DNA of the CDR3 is TGTGCCAGCAGTTTAGAGGCGGGAGGGAGCACCGGGGAGCTGTTTTTT. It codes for CASSLEAGGSTGELFF.

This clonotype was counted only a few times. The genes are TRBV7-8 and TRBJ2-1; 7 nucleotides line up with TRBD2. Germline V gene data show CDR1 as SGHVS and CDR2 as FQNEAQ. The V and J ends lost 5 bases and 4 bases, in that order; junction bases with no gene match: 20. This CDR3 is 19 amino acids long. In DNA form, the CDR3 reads TGTGCCAGCAGCGGTTCAAGAGTCTCGTCAGCGGGGAGGTACAATGAGCAGTTCTTC. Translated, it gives CASSGSRVSSAGRYNEQFF. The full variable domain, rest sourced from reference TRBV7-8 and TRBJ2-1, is GAGVSQSPRYKVAKRGQDVALRCDPISGHVSLFWYQQALGQGPEFLTYFQNEAQLDKSGLPSDRFFAERPEGSVSTLKIQRTQQEDSAVYLCASSGSRVSSAGRYNEQFFGPGTRLTVL.

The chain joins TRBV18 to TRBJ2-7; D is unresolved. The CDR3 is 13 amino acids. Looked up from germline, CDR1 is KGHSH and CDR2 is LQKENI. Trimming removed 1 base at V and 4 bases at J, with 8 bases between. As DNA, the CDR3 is TGTGCCAGCTCACCACTGGCAGCGTACGAGCAGTACGTC. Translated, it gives CASSPLAAYEQYV.